This TCR beta chain originates from a study of metastatic and nonmetastatic thyroid tumors. Across the study: Across peripheral blood and tumor or nodule tissue samples taken from malignant and benign thyroid patients, the repertoires were compared with one another.

TCRdb reassembled clones from the PCR reads with MiXCR. The table shows approximately 21,000 clones, with about 21% occurring only once. Prior to thyroid surgery, none of the patients had received any treatment. Germline V gene data show CDR1 as DFQATT and CDR2 as SNEGSKA (reference sequence). The CDR3 length is 12 residues. Losses at the gene ends were 0 bases for V and 10 bases for J; bases not matched to a gene: 4. There are many counts of this clone. The specimen sequenced was blood. This sequence originates from a male donor with papillary thyroid cancer or a benign thyroid nodule (not recorded which). Some clones in this sample may be carry-over from other donors' samples. The V and J genes are TRBV20-1 and TRBJ1-2; 8 bases match TRBD1. The CDR3 reads CSAREGTGPYTF. DNA of the CDR3: TGCAGTGCTAGAGAAGGGACAGGCCCCTACACCTTC.